The 21 T cell receptor beta chains below were found in one sample sequenced in a study of T-cell reconstitution after alpha-beta-depleted transplantation in children. Construction of the TCRbeta library involved unique molecular identifiers. TCRdb called the PCR reads again in MiXCR, with one record for every CDR3 protein. The data contain around 500,000 distinct CDR3 sequences, around 13% of them seen just once; the ten biggest clones take up under 7%. The starting material was PBMCs from the stem cell graft donor, obtained from the stem cell graft. These receptors all stem from a human donor who donated a stem cell graft to a child with combined immunodeficiency.

The chain is built from TRBV12-3 or TRBV12-4 and TRBJ2-5; D is perhaps TRBD1 (6 bases). Trimming shortened V by 7 bases and J by 3 bases, and 12 bases separated the two germline ends. This CDR3 is 13 amino acids long. CDR3 coding DNA: TGTGCCAGCACTAGGGACACGAAAGAGACCCAGTACTTC. As protein: CASTRDTKETQYF.

This clonotype was seen many times. The V call is TRBV11-2, the J call TRBJ2-1; 7 bases are shared with TRBD1. CDR3 size: 15 residues. The V gene's germline CDR1 is SGHAT and CDR2 FQNNGV. V lost 3 bases and J lost 5; bases outside the gene matches: 7. The CDR3 protein is CASSFPRDRNNEQFF. The CDR3 nucleotides read TGTGCCAGCAGCTTCCCCCGGGACAGAAACAATGAGCAGTTCTTC.

V is TRBV7-9 and J is TRBJ2-1, with D perhaps matching TRBD2 (7 bases). From germline, CDR1 is SEHNR and CDR2 FQNEAQ (reference sequence). V was pared by 8 bases and J by 1 base, with 18 bases between. The CDR3 is made up of 16 amino acids. The CDR3 reads CASSLRGASSYNEQFF. DNA of the CDR3: TGTGCCAGCTCCCTCCGGGGGGCGAGTTCCTACAATGAGCAGTTCTTC.

CDR3 in DNA: TGTGCCAGCAGCGTGCTGGCAGGCACCTACGAGCAGTACTTC. Protein sequence: CASSVLAGTYEQYF. The chain is built from TRBV5-5 and TRBJ2-7; no reliable D call. The V and J ends lost 4 bases and 2 bases respectively, with 13 bases between them. The germline gives CDR1 SGHKS, CDR2 YYEKEE (reference sequence). The CDR3 has 14 amino acids.

This clonotype was counted ten times or more. This chain connects TRBV7-2 to TRBJ2-7; 12 bases are shared with TRBD2. The length of the CDR3 is 15 residues. The germline gives CDR1 SGHTA, CDR2 FQGNSA. V trimming: 5 bases; J trimming: 4 bases; junction bases outside the gene matches: 6. The CDR3 bases are TGTGCCAGCAGCACCCGACTAGCGGGAGTTTACGAGCAGTACTTC. Protein sequence: CASSTRLAGVYEQYF.

This clonotype was detected only a few times. CDR3 region: CASSKRATEAFF. The CDR3, as DNA: TGTGCCAGCAGTAAAAGGGCTACTGAAGCTTTCTTT. This chain links TRBV6-2 or TRBV6-3 with TRBJ1-1; D gene unclear. The CDR3 totals 12 residues. Germline CDR1 MNHEY, CDR2 SVGEGT. V shed 5 bases and J shed 5 bases, with 9 bases lying between them.

On this clonotype: A much bigger clone sits one base away, suggesting this may be a read error. The chain joins TRBV6-6 to TRBJ2-7; D unresolved. V was trimmed by 2 bases and J by 0 bases, leaving 5 bases between them. The CDR3 covers 13 residues. The germline V gene encodes CDR1 MNHNY and CDR2 SVGAGI (reference sequence). CDR3 loop: CASSYTGSYEQYF. The CDR3 bases are TGTGCCAGCAGTTACACGGGCTCCTACGAGCAGTACTTC.

The table lists this clonotype with a few counts. This chain links TRBV18 with TRBJ1-2; no definite D call. Germline CDR1 KGHSH, CDR2 LQKENI. CDR3 length: 13 amino acids. Trimming shortened V by 2 bases and J by 8 bases, and 12 bases separated the two germline ends. The CDR3 DNA is TGTGCCAGCTCACCAAGCCCCCTCCACGGCTACACCTTC. Translating it yields CASSPSPLHGYTF.

This rearrangement joins TRBV3-1 to TRBJ2-7, with 9 bases lining up with TRBD2. The junction had 5 bases not matched to a gene; V was cut back by 1 base and J by 4 bases. Germline CDR1 and CDR2: LGHDT and YNNKEL (reference sequence). The CDR3 has 15 residues. The CDR3 is CASSQVAAGGYEQYF. CDR3 coding DNA: TGTGCCAGCAGCCAAGTAGCAGCGGGGGGTTACGAGCAGTACTTC.

This clonotype was observed a handful of times. This rearrangement joins TRBV12-3 or TRBV12-4 to TRBJ2-5; possibly TRBD1 or TRBD2 for D (5 bases each). This CDR3 has 14 amino acids. V shed 1 base and J shed 3 bases, with 9 bases lying between them. CDR3 sequence: CASSLVRDEETQYF. DNA of the CDR3: TGTGCCAGCAGTTTAGTTCGGGACGAAGAGACCCAGTACTTC.

This clonotype was counted a few times. V usage is TRBV20-1 and J usage is TRBJ2-5; the match to TRBD1 covers 7 bases. CDR3 length: 13 amino acids. Per the germline V gene, CDR1 is DFQATT and CDR2 is SNEGSKA (reference sequence). Trimming removed 5 bases from V and 7 bases from J; junction bases left unmatched: 10. CDR3 sequence (DNA): TGCAGTGCTTGGGACAGAGCCGGGTGGACCCAGTACTTC. This gives the protein CSAWDRAGWTQYF.

This clonotype has more than one count but fewer than ten. The genes are TRBV27 and TRBJ2-5; 9 positions agree with TRBD1. The V gene end was trimmed by 2 bases and the J gene end by 5 bases; junction bases not matched to a gene: 9. This CDR3 contains 16 residues. The germline CDR1 and CDR2 sequences are MNHEY and SMNVEV (reference sequence). The CDR3 sequence: CASSLEGTGRRETQYF. The CDR3 bases are TGTGCCAGCAGTTTAGAAGGGACAGGGAGAAGGGAGACCCAGTACTTC.

The V call is TRBV20-1, the J call TRBJ1-5; no reliable D call. The CDR3 covers 19 residues. Germline assignment: CDR1 DFQATT and CDR2 SNEGSKA (reference sequence). Trimming left V 0 bases short and J 0 bases short, with 21 bases between. CDR3 in amino acids: CSARDRAFSLNRSNQPQHF. CDR3 DNA: TGCAGTGCTAGAGACCGGGCCTTCTCTCTTAACCGTAGCAATCAGCCCCAGCATTTT.

The sample holds a few counts of this clonotype. This sequence joins TRBV5-1 and TRBJ2-7, with no clear D. With 0 bases removed from V and 0 bases from J, the gap between germline ends came to 10 bases. CDR3 length: 15 amino acids. Germline V gene lookup returns CDR1 SGHRS and CDR2 YFSETQ. CDR3 in amino acids: CASSLGNRSSYEQYF. DNA for the CDR3: TGCGCCAGCAGCTTGGGGAACCGGAGCTCCTACGAGCAGTACTTC.

This chain uses TRBV5-1 with TRBJ2-6; no reliable D call. Deletions cut 2 bases from V and 0 bases from J, with 6 bases between. This CDR3 contains 15 residues. CDR1 is SGHRS and CDR2 is YFSETQ in the germline V gene. This CDR3 reads CASSFGHSGANVLTF. CDR3 nucleotides: TGCGCCAGCAGCTTTGGCCACTCTGGGGCCAACGTCCTGACTTTC.

This clonotype occurred a few times. V gene TRBV4-1 combines with J gene TRBJ2-1, with D possibly TRBD2 on 5 matching bases. With 2 bases removed from V and 10 bases from J, the gap between germline ends came to 18 bases. This CDR3 has 15 residues. Germline V gives CDR1 MGHRA, CDR2 YSYEKL. The chain's CDR3 is CASSQPTEGSNEQFF. DNA for the CDR3: TGCGCCAGCAGCCAACCTACCGAAGGGAGTAACGAGCAGTTCTTC.

The rearrangement uses TRBV7-9 and TRBJ1-1; D is unresolved. V was cut by 7 bases and J by 5 bases, with 20 bases left in between. The CDR3 loop spans 15 amino acids. Germline V gene data show CDR1 as SEHNR and CDR2 as FQNEAQ (reference sequence). The DNA of the CDR3 is TGTGCCAGCACCCCACCTGGCCCCGGGTATACTGAAGCTTTCTTT. Translating gives CASTPPGPGYTEAFF.

The genes are TRBV7-8 and TRBJ2-7, with TRBD2 matching over 10 bases. Germline V CDR1 and CDR2: SGHVS, FQNEAQ. The trim removed 5 bases at V and 3 bases at J, leaving 4 bases unmatched. The CDR3 is made up of 14 amino acids. CDR3 region: CASSPLAGFYEQYF. CDR3 DNA sequence: TGTGCCAGCAGCCCACTAGCGGGGTTCTACGAGCAGTACTTC. Drawing the rest from reference TRBV7-8 and TRBJ2-7, the complete variable domain is GAGVSQSPRYKVAKRGQDVALRCDPISGHVSLFWYQQALGQGPEFLTYFQNEAQLDKSGLPSDRFFAERPEGSVSTLKIQRTQQEDSAVYLCASSPLAGFYEQYFGPGTRLTVT.

Of note for this clonotype: Just one base apart from a much larger clone, this may be a read error. The chain employs TRBV10-3 and TRBJ1-2, with D maybe TRBD1 (6 bases). Trimming left V 8 bases short and J 0 bases short, with 16 bases between. The CDR3 is made up of 15 amino acids. The V gene's germline CDR1 is ENHRY and CDR2 SYGVKD. CDR3 in amino acids: CAIGGGHRANYGYTF. The CDR3 DNA reads as TGTGCCATCGGTGGGGGGCACAGGGCTAACTATGGCTACACCTTC.

V usage is TRBV6-5 and J usage is TRBJ1-6; D is ambiguous. The CDR3 runs 14 residues. Germline-derived CDR1 and CDR2 are MNHEY and SVGAGI. V dropped 2 bases and J dropped 6 bases, with 8 bases sitting between them. The CDR3 reads CASSYQAGNSPLHF. The CDR3 region has the DNA TGTGCCAGCAGTTACCAGGCGGGTAATTCACCCCTCCACTTT.

This clonotype has a count of ten or more. This chain joins TRBV20-1 and TRBJ2-3, with TRBD2 identical over 7 bases. The germline CDR1 and CDR2 sequences are DFQATT and SNEGSKA (reference sequence). This CDR3 is 15 amino acids long. The V gene end was trimmed by 0 bases and the J gene end by 2 bases; junction bases not matched to a gene: 5. This chain's CDR3 is CSARDPSGATDTQYF. CDR3 coding DNA: TGCAGTGCTAGAGATCCTAGCGGTGCCACAGATACGCAGTATTTT.